This T cell receptor beta chain was documented in a study of human T cells and chemical hapten exposure. Library preparation tagged each individual cDNA molecule with a unique molecular identifier. Each CDR3 protein is one row after TCRdb ran MiXCR on the reads. The profile shows 95,000 to 150,000 distinct CDR3 sequences, around 8.5% of them singletons. The CDR3 spans 17 residues. The V gene lost 2 bases and the J gene lost 1 base, with 14 bases spanning the gap. Germline V gives CDR1 PRHDT, CDR2 FYEKMQ (reference sequence). Unfractionated whole blood was the source of the extracted total RNA. Input material: whole blood. The J gene is TRBJ2-2, the V gene TRBV13; tentative D call: TRBD2 (6 bases). This clonotype was sampled from a human donor in good health. Some clones in this sample may be carry-over from other donors' samples. The CDR3 bases are TGTGCCAGCAGCTTACGGGCAGGGCGGGAGAACACCGGGGAGCTGTTTTTT. Its protein is CASSLRAGRENTGELFF.